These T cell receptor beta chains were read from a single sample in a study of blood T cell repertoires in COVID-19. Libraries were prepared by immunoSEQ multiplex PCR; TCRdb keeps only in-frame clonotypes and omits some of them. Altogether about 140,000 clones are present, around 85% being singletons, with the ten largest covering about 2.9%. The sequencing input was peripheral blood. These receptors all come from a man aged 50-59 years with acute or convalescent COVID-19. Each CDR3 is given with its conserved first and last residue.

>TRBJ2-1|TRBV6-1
CASSESGRAPYNEQFF
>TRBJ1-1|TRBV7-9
CASSLESNTEAFF
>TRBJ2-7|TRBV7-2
CASSWETSGRLEQYF
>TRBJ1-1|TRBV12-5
CASGLVLTQFRQGEAEAFF
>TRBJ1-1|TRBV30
CAFHRGWNTEAFF
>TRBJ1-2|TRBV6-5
CASGLQGNYGYTF
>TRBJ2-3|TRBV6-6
CASSYTGQHTDTQYF
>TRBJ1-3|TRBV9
CASSLSGRFSGNTIYF
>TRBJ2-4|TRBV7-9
CASSLNRETLAKNIQYF
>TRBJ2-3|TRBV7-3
CASSLQGPDTQYF
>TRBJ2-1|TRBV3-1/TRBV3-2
CASSPGYNEQFF
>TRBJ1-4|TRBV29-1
CSVARATNEKLFF
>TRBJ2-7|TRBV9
CASSQRLAGGFYEQYF
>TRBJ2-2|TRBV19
CATKTGTNTGELFF
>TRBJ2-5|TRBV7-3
CASSFGGAGSETQYF
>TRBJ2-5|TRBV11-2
CASSLGPSGKETQYF
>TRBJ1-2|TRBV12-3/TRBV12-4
CASSKTGNGYTF
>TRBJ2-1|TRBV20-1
CSASALAVNEQFF
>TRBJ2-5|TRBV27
CASSFGGTRYQETQYF
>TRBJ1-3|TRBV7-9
CASSLPAGGTGNTIYF
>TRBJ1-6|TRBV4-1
CASSQTPQGISSPLHF
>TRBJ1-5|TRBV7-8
CASSDSPGQPQHF
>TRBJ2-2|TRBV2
CASSGTSGGNTGELFF
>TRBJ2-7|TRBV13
CASSLGLASGYEQYF
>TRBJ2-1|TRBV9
CASSRGGPEFF
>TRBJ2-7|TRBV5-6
CASSSGTGFYEQYF